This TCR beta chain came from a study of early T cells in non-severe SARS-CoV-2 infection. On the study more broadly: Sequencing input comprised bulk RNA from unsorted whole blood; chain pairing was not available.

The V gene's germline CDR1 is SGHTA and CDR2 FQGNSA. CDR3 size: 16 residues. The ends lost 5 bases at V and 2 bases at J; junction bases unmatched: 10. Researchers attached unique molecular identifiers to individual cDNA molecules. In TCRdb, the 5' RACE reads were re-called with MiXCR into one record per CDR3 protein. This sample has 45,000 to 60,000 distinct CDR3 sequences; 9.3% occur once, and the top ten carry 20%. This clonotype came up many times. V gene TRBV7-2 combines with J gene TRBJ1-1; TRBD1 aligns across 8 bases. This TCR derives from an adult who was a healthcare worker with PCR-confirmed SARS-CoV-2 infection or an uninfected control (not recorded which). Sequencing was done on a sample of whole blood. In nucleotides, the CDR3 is TGTGCCAGCAGCCCGGGGACAGGAAATATTAACACTGAAGCTTTCTTT. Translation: CASSPGTGNINTEAFF.